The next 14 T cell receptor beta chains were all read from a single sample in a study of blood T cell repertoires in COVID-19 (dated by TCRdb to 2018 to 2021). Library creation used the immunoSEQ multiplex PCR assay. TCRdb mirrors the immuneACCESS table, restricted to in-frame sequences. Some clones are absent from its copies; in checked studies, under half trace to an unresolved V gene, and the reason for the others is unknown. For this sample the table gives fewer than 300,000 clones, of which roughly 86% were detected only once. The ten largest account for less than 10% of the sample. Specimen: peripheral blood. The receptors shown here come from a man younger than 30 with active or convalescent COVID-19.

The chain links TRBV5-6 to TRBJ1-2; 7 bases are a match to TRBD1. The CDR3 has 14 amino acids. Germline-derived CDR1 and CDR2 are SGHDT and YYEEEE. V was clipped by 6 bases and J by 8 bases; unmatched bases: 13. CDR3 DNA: TGTGCCAGCACCTGGCAGGGGGTCCCCTACGGCTACACCTTC. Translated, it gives CASTWQGVPYGYTF.

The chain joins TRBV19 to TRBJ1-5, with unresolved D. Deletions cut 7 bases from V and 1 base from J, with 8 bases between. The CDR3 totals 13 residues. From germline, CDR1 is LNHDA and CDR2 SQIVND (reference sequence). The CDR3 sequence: CASKYGSNQPQHF. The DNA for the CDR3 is TGTGCCAGTAAGTATGGCAGCAATCAGCCCCAGCATTTT.

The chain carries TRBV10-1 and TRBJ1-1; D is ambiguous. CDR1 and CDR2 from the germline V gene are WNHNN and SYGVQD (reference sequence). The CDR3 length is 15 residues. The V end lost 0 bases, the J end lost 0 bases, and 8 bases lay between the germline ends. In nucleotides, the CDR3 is TGCGCCAGCAGTGAGTCGGGAGTAATGAACACTGAAGCTTTCTTT. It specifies CASSESGVMNTEAFF.

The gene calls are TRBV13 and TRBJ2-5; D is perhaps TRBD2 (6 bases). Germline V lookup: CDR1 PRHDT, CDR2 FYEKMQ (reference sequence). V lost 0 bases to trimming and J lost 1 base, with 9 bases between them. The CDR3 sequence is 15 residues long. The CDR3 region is CASSLGRGVQETQYF. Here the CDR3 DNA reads TGTGCCAGCAGCTTAGGTCGCGGGGTCCAAGAGACCCAGTACTTC.

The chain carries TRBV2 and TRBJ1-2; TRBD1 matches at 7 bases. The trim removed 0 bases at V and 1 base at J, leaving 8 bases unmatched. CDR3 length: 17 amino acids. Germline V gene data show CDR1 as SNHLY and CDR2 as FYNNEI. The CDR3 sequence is CASSEAPLGTDNYGYTF. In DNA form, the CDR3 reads TGTGCCAGCAGTGAAGCCCCCCTTGGGACAGATAACTATGGCTACACCTTC.

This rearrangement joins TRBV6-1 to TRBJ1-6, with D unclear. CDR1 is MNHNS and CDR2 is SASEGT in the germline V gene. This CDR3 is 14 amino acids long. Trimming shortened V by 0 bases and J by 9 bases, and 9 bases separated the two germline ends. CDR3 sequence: CASSEAKEASPLHF. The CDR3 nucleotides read TGTGCCAGCAGTGAAGCCAAAGAGGCTTCACCCCTCCACTTT.

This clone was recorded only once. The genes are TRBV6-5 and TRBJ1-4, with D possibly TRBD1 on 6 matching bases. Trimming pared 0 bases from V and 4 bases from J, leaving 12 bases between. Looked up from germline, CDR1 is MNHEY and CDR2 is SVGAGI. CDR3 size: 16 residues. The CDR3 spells CASSYSPGQRNEKLFF. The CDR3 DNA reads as TGTGCCAGCAGTTACTCCCCCGGACAGCGTAATGAAAAACTGTTTTTT.

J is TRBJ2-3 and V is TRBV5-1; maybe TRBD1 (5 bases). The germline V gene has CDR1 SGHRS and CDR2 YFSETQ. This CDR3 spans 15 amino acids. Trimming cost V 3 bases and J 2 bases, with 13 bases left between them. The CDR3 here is CASSSQGLLTDTQYF. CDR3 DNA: TGCGCCAGCAGCTCTCAGGGCCTCCTCACAGATACGCAGTATTTT.

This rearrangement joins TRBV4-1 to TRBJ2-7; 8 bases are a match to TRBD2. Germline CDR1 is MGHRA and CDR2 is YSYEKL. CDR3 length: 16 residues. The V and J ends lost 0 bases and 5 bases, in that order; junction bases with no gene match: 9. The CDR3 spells CASSQDRTGTRNEQYF. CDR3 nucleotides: TGCGCCAGCAGCCAAGATAGGACCGGGACTAGAAACGAGCAGTACTTC.

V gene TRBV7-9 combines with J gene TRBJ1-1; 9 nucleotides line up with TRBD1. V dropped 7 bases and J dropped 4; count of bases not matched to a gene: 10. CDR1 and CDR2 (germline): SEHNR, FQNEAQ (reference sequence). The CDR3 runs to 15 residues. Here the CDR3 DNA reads TGTGCCAGCACCGCGGACAGGGGAGCGGCCACTGAAGCTTTCTTT. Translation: CASTADRGAATEAFF.

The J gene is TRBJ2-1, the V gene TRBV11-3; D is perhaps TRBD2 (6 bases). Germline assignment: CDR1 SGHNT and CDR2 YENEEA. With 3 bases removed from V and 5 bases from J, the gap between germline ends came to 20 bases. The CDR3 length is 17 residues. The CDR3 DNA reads TGTGCCAGCAGCTTGGGGGGTTTGAGTCCCCCGAACAATGAGCAGTTCTTC. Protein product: CASSLGGLSPPNNEQFF.

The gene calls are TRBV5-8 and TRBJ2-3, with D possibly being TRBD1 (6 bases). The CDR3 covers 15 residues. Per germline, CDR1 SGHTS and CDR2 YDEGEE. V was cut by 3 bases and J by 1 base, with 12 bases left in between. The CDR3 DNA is TGTGCCAGCAGCTGGACGACAGGCGGCACAGATACGCAGTATTTT. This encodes CASSWTTGGTDTQYF.

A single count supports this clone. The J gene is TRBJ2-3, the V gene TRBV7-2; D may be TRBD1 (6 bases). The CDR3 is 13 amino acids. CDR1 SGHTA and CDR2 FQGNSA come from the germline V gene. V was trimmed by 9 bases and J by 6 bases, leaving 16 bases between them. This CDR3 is CASMQGGADTQYF. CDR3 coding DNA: TGTGCCAGTATGCAAGGGGGAGCGGATACGCAGTATTTT.

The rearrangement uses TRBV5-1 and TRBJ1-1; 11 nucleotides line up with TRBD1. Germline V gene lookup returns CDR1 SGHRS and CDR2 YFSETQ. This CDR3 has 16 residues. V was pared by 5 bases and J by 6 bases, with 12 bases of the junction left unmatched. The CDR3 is CASRSSVGQGAAEAFF. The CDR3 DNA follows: TGCGCCAGCAGAAGTAGTGTTGGACAGGGGGCTGCTGAAGCTTTCTTT. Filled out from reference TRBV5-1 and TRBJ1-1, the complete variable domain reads KAGVTQTPRYLIKTRGQQVTLSCSPISGHRSVSWYQQTPGQGLQFLFEYFSETQRNKGNFPGRFSGRQFSNSRSEMNVSTLELGDSALYLCASRSSVGQGAAEAFFGQGTRLTVV.